These 5 T cell receptor beta chains were sequenced from one sample in a study of prognosis after radiotherapy for stage I lung cancer. The authors amplified TCR beta CDR3 from genomic DNA using two-round multiplex PCR. Specific primers for each TRBV and TRBJ gene were what first-round PCR used. Using its own MiXCR run on the multiplex PCR reads, TCRdb lists one record per CDR3 protein. In the table there are 25,000 to 35,000 distinct CDR3 sequences, about 34% of which are singletons. Sample: PBMCs, taken before or after stereotactic body radiation therapy (not recorded which). The receptors were gathered from a donor over 45 with non-small cell lung cancer.

This clonotype was observed many times. The V gene is TRBV7-9, the J gene TRBJ2-3; perhaps TRBD2 as D (6 bases). Trimming left V 3 bases short and J 4 bases short, with 23 bases between. Germline V gene data show CDR1 as SEHNR and CDR2 as FQNEAQ (reference sequence). The CDR3 totals 18 residues. The chain's CDR3 is CASSFNLRRAGMADTQYF. The DNA for the CDR3 is TGTGCCAGCAGCTTCAATCTGAGGAGGGCCGGGATGGCAGATACGCAGTATTTT.

The sample holds many counts of this clonotype. J is TRBJ1-3 and V is TRBV7-8; the D gene is possibly TRBD1 (6 bases). The germline V and J ends were trimmed by 5 bases and 4 bases, with 21 bases remaining between them. The CDR3 consists of 17 residues. CDR1 and CDR2 (germline): SGHVS, FQNEAQ. The CDR3 bases are TGTGCCAGCAGCGAATATTCGTTAGGGGGGTTCGGAAACACCATATATTTT. It is translated as CASSEYSLGGFGNTIYF.

This clonotype was observed many times. This chain joins TRBV12-3 or TRBV12-4 and TRBJ2-1, with 15 positions matching TRBD2. The trim removed 5 bases at V and 9 bases at J, leaving 8 bases unmatched. The CDR3 totals 16 residues. The CDR3 protein is CASSLGLAGGRSEQFF. As DNA, the CDR3 is TGTGCCAGCAGTCTCGGACTAGCGGGAGGGCGGAGTGAGCAGTTCTTC.

This clonotype was observed many times. CDR3 region: CASSVTDSIFNEQFF. The DNA of the CDR3 is TGTGCCAGCAGCGTAACAGATTCAATCTTCAATGAGCAGTTCTTC. The rearrangement joins TRBV9 to TRBJ2-1; D is ambiguous. CDR1 is SGDLS, CDR2 YYNGEE, per germline. The CDR3 is 15 residues long. Trimming took off 1 base at V and 6 bases at J, with 14 bases between the two ends.

At least ten counts were recorded for this clonotype. This chain joins TRBV5-4 and TRBJ2-7, with D perhaps matching TRBD2 (6 bases). Trimming cost V 2 bases and J 0 bases, with 24 bases left between them. Germline lookup yields CDR1 SGHNT and CDR2 YYREEE (reference sequence). The CDR3 length is 19 residues. Written as DNA, the CDR3 is TGTGCCAGCAGCTTAACCCCAAGAGCGGAGGGCGCTGGCTCCTACGAGCAGTACTTC. Translation gives CASSLTPRAEGAGSYEQYF.